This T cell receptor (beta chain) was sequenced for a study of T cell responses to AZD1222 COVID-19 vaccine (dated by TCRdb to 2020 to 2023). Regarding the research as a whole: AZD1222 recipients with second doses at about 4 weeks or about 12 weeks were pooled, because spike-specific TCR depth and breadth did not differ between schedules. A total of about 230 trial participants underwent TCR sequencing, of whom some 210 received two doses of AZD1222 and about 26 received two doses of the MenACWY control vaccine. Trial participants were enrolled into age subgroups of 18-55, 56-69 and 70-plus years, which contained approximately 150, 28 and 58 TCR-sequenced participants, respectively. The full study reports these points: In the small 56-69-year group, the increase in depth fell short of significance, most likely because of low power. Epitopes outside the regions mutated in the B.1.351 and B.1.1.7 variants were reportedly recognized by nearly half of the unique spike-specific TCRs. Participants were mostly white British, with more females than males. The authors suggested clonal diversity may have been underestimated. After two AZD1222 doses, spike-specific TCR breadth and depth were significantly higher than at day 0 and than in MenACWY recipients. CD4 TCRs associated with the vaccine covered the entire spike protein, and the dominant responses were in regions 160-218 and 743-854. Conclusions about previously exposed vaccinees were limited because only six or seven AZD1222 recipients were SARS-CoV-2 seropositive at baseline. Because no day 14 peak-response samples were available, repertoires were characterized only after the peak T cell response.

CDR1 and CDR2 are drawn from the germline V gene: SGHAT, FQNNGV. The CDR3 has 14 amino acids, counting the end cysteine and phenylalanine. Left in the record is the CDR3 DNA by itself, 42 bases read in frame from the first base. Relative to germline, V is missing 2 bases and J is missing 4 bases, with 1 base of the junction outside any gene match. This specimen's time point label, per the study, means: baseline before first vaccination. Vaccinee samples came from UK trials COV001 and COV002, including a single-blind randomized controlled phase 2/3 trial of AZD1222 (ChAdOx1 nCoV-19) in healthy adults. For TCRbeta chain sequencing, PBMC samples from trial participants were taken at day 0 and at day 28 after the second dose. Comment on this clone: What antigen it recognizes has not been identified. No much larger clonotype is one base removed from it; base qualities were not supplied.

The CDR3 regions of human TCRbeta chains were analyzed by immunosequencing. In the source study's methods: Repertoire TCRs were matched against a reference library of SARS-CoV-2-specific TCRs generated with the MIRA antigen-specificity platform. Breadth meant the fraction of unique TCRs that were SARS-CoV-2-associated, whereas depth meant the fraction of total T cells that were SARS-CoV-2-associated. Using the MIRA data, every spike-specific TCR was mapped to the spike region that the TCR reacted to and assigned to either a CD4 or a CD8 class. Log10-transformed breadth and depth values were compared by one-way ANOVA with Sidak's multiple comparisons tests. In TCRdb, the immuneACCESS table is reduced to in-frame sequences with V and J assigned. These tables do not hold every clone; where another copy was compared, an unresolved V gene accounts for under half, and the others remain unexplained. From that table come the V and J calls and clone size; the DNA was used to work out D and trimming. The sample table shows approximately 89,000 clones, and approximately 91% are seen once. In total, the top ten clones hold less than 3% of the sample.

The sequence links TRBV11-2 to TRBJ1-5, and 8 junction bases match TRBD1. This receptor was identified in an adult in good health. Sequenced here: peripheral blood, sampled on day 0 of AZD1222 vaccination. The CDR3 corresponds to CASSLQGANQPQHF. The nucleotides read TGTGCCAGCAGCTTACAGGGGGCGAATCAGCCCCAGCATTTT.